Below, 22 T cell receptor beta chains from the same sample are listed, as sequenced in a study of blood T cell repertoires in COVID-19 (TCRdb year 2020). Library creation used the immunoSEQ multiplex PCR assay. TCRdb mirrors the immuneACCESS table, restricted to in-frame sequences. Some clones are absent from its copies; in checked studies, under half trace to an unresolved V gene, and the reason for the others is unknown. The sample records approximately 50,000 clones, more than 85% of which are singletons. Around 6.9% of the sample rests with the top ten. Sequenced: peripheral blood. Receptors originate from a man between 45 and 60 years old with active COVID-19.

This rearrangement joins TRBV14 to TRBJ2-7, with TRBD2 identical over 10 bases. The ends lost 2 bases at V and 0 bases at J; junction bases unmatched: 4. The CDR3 is made up of 16 amino acids. The V gene's germline CDR1 is SGHDN and CDR2 FVKESK. CDR3 loop: CASSQKLAGSSYEQYF. DNA for the CDR3: TGTGCCAGCAGCCAAAAACTAGCGGGAAGCTCCTACGAGCAGTACTTC.

The chain employs TRBV30 and TRBJ2-5; D ambiguous. V was trimmed by 2 bases and J by 4 bases, leaving 11 bases between them. Germline assignment: CDR1 GTSNPN and CDR2 SVGIG (reference sequence). There are 13 residues in the CDR3. Here the CDR3 DNA reads TGTGCCTGGAGTCCCACCAGGCGAGAGACCCAGTACTTC. The encoded protein is CAWSPTRRETQYF. The whole variable domain, remainder taken from reference TRBV30 and TRBJ2-5, is SQTIHQWPATLVQPVGSPLSLECTVEGTSNPNLYWYRQAAGRGLQLLFYSVGIGQISSEVPQNLSASRPQDRQFILSSKKLLLSDSGFYLCAWSPTRRETQYFGPGTRLLVL.

This clone occurred a few times. The gene calls are TRBV10-2 and TRBJ1-6, with TRBD1 as a possible D gene (6 bases). V lost 8 bases and J lost 6, with 11 bases in between. Germline V CDR1 and CDR2: WSHSY, SAAADI. CDR3 length: 13 residues. CDR3 sequence: CASSQGGNSPLHF. The CDR3 DNA is TGCGCCAGCTCGCAAGGGGGTAATTCACCCCTCCACTTT.

This clone was picked up one time. V gene TRBV29-1 combines with J gene TRBJ1-1, with TRBD1 as a possible D gene (5 bases). The CDR3 extends over 13 amino acids. V was trimmed by 3 bases and J by 4 bases, leaving 12 bases between them. Germline V CDR1 and CDR2: SQVTM, ANQGSEA. In DNA, the CDR3 is TGCAGCGTTGACGGGGGTCAGCTCACTGAAGCTTTCTTT. This translates into CSVDGGQLTEAFF.

V gene TRBV9 combines with J gene TRBJ2-7; a weak D match, TRBD1 (6 bases). The germline V gene encodes CDR1 SGDLS and CDR2 YYNGEE. The CDR3 extends over 14 amino acids. Trimming shortened V by 4 bases and J by 0 bases, and 11 bases separated the two germline ends. This chain's CDR3 is CASSLLQGSYEQYF. The CDR3 DNA follows: TGTGCCAGCAGCCTCCTACAGGGCTCCTACGAGCAGTACTTC.

About this clone itself: This same CDR3 is encoded by further DNA sequences in the sample. The chain employs TRBV6-5 and TRBJ2-2; unclear D gene. From germline, CDR1 is MNHEY and CDR2 SVGAGI. This CDR3 region has 12 residues. The V end lost 10 bases, the J end lost 0 bases, and 6 bases lay between the germline ends. The CDR3 nucleotides are TGTGCCACCGAGTCGAACACCGGGGAGCTGTTTTTT. This encodes CATESNTGELFF.

This rearrangement joins TRBV6-5 to TRBJ2-2; 8 bases match TRBD1. The CDR3 consists of 14 residues. With 8 bases clipped from V and 8 bases from J, the junction kept 10 bases outside the gene matches. Germline V lookup: CDR1 MNHEY, CDR2 SVGAGI. CDR3 DNA sequence: TGTGCCAGCCCCCCGGACAGGGATGAGGGGGAGCTGTTTTTT. It yields the protein CASPPDRDEGELFF.

The genes are TRBV10-3 and TRBJ2-7; D perhaps matches TRBD2 (5 bases). This CDR3 has 13 residues. V lost 3 bases, J lost 6 bases, and 12 bases lay in between. The germline CDR1 and CDR2 sequences are ENHRY and SYGVKD. In DNA form, the CDR3 reads TGTGCCATCAGTGAAGTCGCGAGCGGCGAGCAGTACTTC. It translates to CAISEVASGEQYF.

This rearrangement joins TRBV19 to TRBJ1-2; no firm D call. The germline V gene has CDR1 LNHDA and CDR2 SQIVND (reference sequence). The germline V and J ends were trimmed by 1 base and 10 bases, with 13 bases remaining between them. CDR3 length: 13 amino acids. The DNA of the CDR3 is TGTGCCAGTAGTATAGTCTCCAGGCCGTCCTACACCTTC. Translation gives CASSIVSRPSYTF.

The rearrangement links TRBV4-1 to TRBJ1-1, with D unclear. V was clipped by 0 bases and J by 1 base, with 12 bases between them. Germline CDR1 is MGHRA and CDR2 is YSYEKL. The CDR3 covers 16 residues. The CDR3 bases are TGCGCCAGCAGCCAAGATTTGCTTCGCAGGAACACTGAAGCTTTCTTT. The encoded protein is CASSQDLLRRNTEAFF.

This clone was seen a handful of times. The chain combines TRBV18 with TRBJ2-5; TRBD1 matches 7 bases. After removal of 3 bases from V and 2 bases from J, the junction contained 9 bases not matched to a gene. This CDR3 comprises 16 residues. Germline V gene sequence: CDR1 KGHSH, CDR2 LQKENI. CDR3 sequence (DNA): TGTGCCAGCTCACCTCTCTTCTCGGGACAGCAAGAGACCCAGTACTTC. Translating it yields CASSPLFSGQQETQYF.

This clone was seen a single time. Here the CDR3 DNA reads TGCAGCGTCAATGGACAGGGCCAAGAGACCCAGTACTTC. Protein: CSVNGQGQETQYF. The gene calls are TRBV29-1 and TRBJ2-5; the match to TRBD1 covers 8 bases. The CDR3 is made up of 13 amino acids. In germline, CDR1 is SQVTM, CDR2 ANQGSEA. The trim removed 6 bases at V and 1 base at J, leaving 4 bases unmatched.

V gene TRBV6-6 combines with J gene TRBJ2-2; tentatively, D is TRBD2 (5 bases). V was clipped by 6 bases and J by 1 base, with 9 bases between them. Germline V CDR1 and CDR2: MNHNY, SVGAGI (reference sequence). CDR3 length equals 14 residues. CDR3 sequence (DNA): TGTGCCAGCAGCCAAGGGAGGAACACCGGGGAGCTGTTTTTT. This codes for CASSQGRNTGELFF.

The chain joins TRBV12-3 or TRBV12-4 to TRBJ1-1; TRBD1 is a possible D gene (5 bases). Deletions cut 6 bases from V and 4 bases from J, with 12 bases between. The CDR3 extends over 13 amino acids. This CDR3 reads CASSARVGTEAFF. The CDR3 DNA is TGTGCCAGCAGCGCCAGGGTTGGCACTGAAGCTTTCTTT.

CDR3 coding DNA: TGTGCCAGCAGCCGGGACTCCCCGGATACGCAGTATTTT. It yields the protein CASSRDSPDTQYF. The rearrangement links TRBV7-2 to TRBJ2-3; possibly TRBD2 for D (6 bases). The germline V gene encodes CDR1 SGHTA and CDR2 FQGNSA. This CDR3 contains 13 residues. Trimming left V 5 bases short and J 6 bases short, with 12 bases between.

This sequence joins TRBV6-5 and TRBJ2-3, with TRBD1 matching over 9 bases. CDR3 length: 13 residues. Germline CDR1 reads MNHEY; CDR2 reads SVGAGI. The CDR3 region has the DNA TGTACCACCGGGACAGGGCCCACAGATACGCAGTATTTT. It specifies CTTGTGPTDTQYF.

The V call is TRBV27, the J call TRBJ2-3; D is unclear. The germline gives CDR1 MNHEY, CDR2 SMNVEV (reference sequence). This CDR3 is built from 15 residues. V shed 4 bases and J shed 1 base, with 12 bases lying between them. CDR3 in DNA: TGTGCCAGCAGTTCCCGAGTTTTAGGCACAGATACGCAGTATTTT. Translating gives CASSSRVLGTDTQYF.

This clone was picked up a small number of times. The V call is TRBV11-2, the J call TRBJ2-7, with TRBD1 identical over 9 bases. This CDR3 has 13 amino acids. The germline CDR1 and CDR2 sequences are SGHAT and FQNNGV. The ends lost 8 bases at V and 12 bases at J; junction bases unmatched: 14. CDR3 bases: TGTGCCAGCGGTAGGGACAGGGAGAGGCCTGGGTACTTC. Translating it yields CASGRDRERPGYF. The whole variable domain, remainder taken from reference TRBV11-2 and TRBJ2-7, is EAGVAQSPRYKIIEKRQSVAFWCNPISGHATLYWYQQILGQGPKLLIQFQNNGVVDDSQLPKDRFSAERLKGVDSTLKIQPAKLEDSAVYLCASGRDRERPGYFGPGTRLTVT.

This chain links TRBV28 with TRBJ1-2, with D possibly TRBD1 on 6 matching bases. CDR3 length equals 14 residues. The V gene's germline CDR1 is MDHEN and CDR2 SYDVKM. V lost 6 bases and J 4 bases, leaving 15 bases between the germline ends. The DNA for the CDR3 is TGTGCCAGCAGGCCGTCAGGGGTAACCTATGGCTACACCTTC. Amino acid sequence: CASRPSGVTYGYTF.

V usage is TRBV3-1 (or the pseudogene TRBV3-2) and J usage is TRBJ1-4; the D is unclear. Germline V gene data show CDR1 as LGHDT and CDR2 as YNNKEL (reference sequence). V lost 3 bases and J 4 bases, leaving 9 bases between the germline ends. This CDR3 comprises 14 residues. The CDR3 spells CASSQLRGNEKLFF. The CDR3 DNA reads as TGTGCCAGCAGCCAGTTACGGGGTAATGAAAAACTGTTTTTT.

The rearrangement joins TRBV7-2 to TRBJ2-1; tentatively, D is TRBD2 (5 bases). CDR3 length: 15 amino acids. Germline assignment: CDR1 SGHTA and CDR2 FQGNSA. The V end lost 8 bases, the J end lost 8 bases, and 22 bases lay between the germline ends. The CDR3 spells CASSFPASMADEQFF. The CDR3 DNA reads TGTGCCAGCTCCTTCCCGGCTAGCATGGCGGATGAGCAGTTCTTC.

J is TRBJ2-5 and V is TRBV11-2; D is uncertain. V was cut by 8 bases and J by 5 bases, with 12 bases left in between. CDR3 length: 12 residues. Germline-derived CDR1 and CDR2 are SGHAT and FQNNGV. The CDR3 DNA reads as TGTGCCAGCGGCTACGGGTGGGAGACCCAGTACTTC. As protein: CASGYGWETQYF.